This entry lists 5 T cell receptor beta chains sequenced from one sample in a study of T-cell reconstitution after alpha-beta-depleted transplantation in children. Preparing the TCRbeta library involved the use of unique molecular identifiers. TCRdb redid the calling of the PCR reads with MiXCR, one entry per CDR3 protein. The sample carries over 450,000 distinct CDR3 sequences, roughly a tenth recorded once. The specimen comprised PBMCs, sampled before TCRalphabeta/CD19-depleted stem cell transplant. The receptors derive from a child aged 2 to 10 with inherited bone marrow failure, due to receive a stem cell transplant.

On this clonotype: This may be a read error, as it is one base from a much larger clone. The chain is built from TRBV5-4 and TRBJ2-4; TRBD2 matches 14 bases. The CDR3 extends over 18 amino acids. J was trimmed by 3 bases and V by 1 base; bases with no gene match: 6. CDR1 and CDR2 from the germline V gene are SGHNT and YYREEE (reference sequence). CDR3 nucleotide sequence: TGTGCCAGCAGCTTGAGACTAGCGGGAGGGCGGGTCAAAAACATTCAGTACTTC. Translated: CASSLRLAGGRVKNIQYF.

In regard to this clonotype: A much larger clone lies a single base off, so this may be a read error. V is TRBV20-1 and J is TRBJ1-1; 8 nucleotides match TRBD1. Per germline, CDR1 DFQATT and CDR2 SNEGSKA (reference sequence). The CDR3 has 13 residues. CDR3 region: CSARQGSGTGAFF. The CDR3 nucleotides are TGCAGTGCTCGACAGGGGTCGGGCACTGGAGCTTTCTTT.

This clonotype came up many times. V and J are TRBV12-3 or TRBV12-4 and TRBJ2-1; either TRBD1 or TRBD2 may fit D (6 bases each). The CDR3 contains 13 residues. Trimming pared 2 bases from V and 5 bases from J, leaving 7 bases between. The chain's CDR3 is CASSLRGDNEQFF. The DNA for the CDR3 is TGTGCCAGCAGTTTAAGGGGGGACAATGAGCAGTTCTTC.

The V and J genes are TRBV29-1 and TRBJ2-6, with TRBD2 matching over 10 bases. This CDR3 is built from 16 residues. Trimming at V came to 3 bases and at J to 0 bases, leaving 2 bases not matched to a gene. Per germline, CDR1 SQVTM and CDR2 ANQGSEA. CDR3 bases: TGCAGCGTTGAGCTAGCGGGAGACTCTGGGGCCAACGTCCTGACTTTC. This codes for CSVELAGDSGANVLTF.

In this sample, this clonotype turned up many times. J is TRBJ2-3 and V is TRBV19, with 9 bases lining up with TRBD1. Trimming took 6 bases from V and 2 from J; bases not matched to a gene: 6. This CDR3 region has 15 residues. The germline V gene has CDR1 LNHDA and CDR2 SQIVND (reference sequence). CDR3 DNA: TGTGCCAGTAGCAGCACAGGGGGCCCCACAGATACGCAGTATTTT. This translates into CASSSTGGPTDTQYF.